The subject of this entry is one T cell receptor beta chain. This entry belongs to a study of identical twins' blood T cells. On the study more broadly: Approximately 50 million reads came from about 12 libraries, six alpha, six beta.

TCR cDNA libraries came from RNA via a modified published protocol. Each CDR3 protein is one row after TCRdb ran MiXCR on the 5' RACE reads. The table lists 350,000 to 400,000 distinct CDR3 sequences, under 30% of them singletons. Sequencing was done on a sample of PBMCs. The clonotype originates from a woman between 18 and 55 years old in good health.

The chain's CDR3 is CSVEGTSGFGDTQYF. DNA of the CDR3: TGCAGCGTTGAAGGGACTAGCGGCTTTGGGGATACGCAGTATTTT. J is TRBJ2-3 and V is TRBV29-1, with 10 bases that match TRBD2. The CDR3 runs to 15 residues. Looked up from germline, CDR1 is SQVTM and CDR2 is ANQGSEA. After removal of 1 base from V and 6 bases from J, the junction contained 7 bases not matched to a gene.